This paragraph covers one T cell receptor beta chain sequence. Its target is not known. At one end, the junction sequence differs from germline, possibly due to a read error. This record comes from a study of T cell repertoires in cytomegalovirus infection. Study-level information: Public signatures in TCR beta pointed to CMV infection and matching HLA type. Overall study results and limits: Ex vivo, HLA-C-restricted CMV-specific TCR beta clonotypes prevailed over the rest of the response.

CDR3 length equals 12 residues. Germline V gene sequence: CDR1 MGHRA, CDR2 YSYEKL. TCRdb recomputed calls from the reads with MiXCR, one row per CDR3 protein. The table records approximately 990,000 distinct CDR3 sequences, 25% to 40% of them present only once. The chain is built from TRBV4-1 and TRBJ2-2; D gene unclear. The TCR was taken from a human donor in good health (CMV status not recorded). Some clones in this sample may be carry-over from other donors' samples. The sequences come from cultured CD8+ T cells from PBMCs, collected from culture after CMV antigen stimulation. The CDR3 DNA follows: TGCACCAGCAGCCAAGACCACGGGGAGCTGTTTTTT. Its translation is CTSSQDHGELFF.